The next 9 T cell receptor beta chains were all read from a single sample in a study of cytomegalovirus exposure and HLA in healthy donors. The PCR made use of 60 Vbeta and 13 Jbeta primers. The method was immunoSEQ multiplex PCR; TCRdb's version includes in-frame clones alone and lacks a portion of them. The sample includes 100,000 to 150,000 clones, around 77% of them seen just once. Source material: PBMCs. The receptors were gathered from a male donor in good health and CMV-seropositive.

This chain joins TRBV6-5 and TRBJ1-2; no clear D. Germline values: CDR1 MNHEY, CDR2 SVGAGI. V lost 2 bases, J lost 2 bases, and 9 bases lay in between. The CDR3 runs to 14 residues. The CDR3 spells CASSYRRENYGYTF. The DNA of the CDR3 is TGTGCCAGCAGTTACCGAAGGGAGAACTATGGCTACACCTTC.

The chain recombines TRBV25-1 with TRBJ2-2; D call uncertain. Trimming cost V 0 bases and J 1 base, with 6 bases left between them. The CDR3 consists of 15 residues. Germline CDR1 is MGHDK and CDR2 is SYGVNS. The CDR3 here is CASSEYDWNTGELFF. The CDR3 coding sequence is TGTGCCAGCAGTGAATATGACTGGAACACCGGGGAGCTGTTTTTT.

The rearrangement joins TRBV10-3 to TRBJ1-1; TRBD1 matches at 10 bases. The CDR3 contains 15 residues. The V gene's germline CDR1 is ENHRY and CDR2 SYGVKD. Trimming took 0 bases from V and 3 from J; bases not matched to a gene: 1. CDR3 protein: CAISESDRGHTEAFF. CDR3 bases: TGTGCCATCAGTGAGTCAGACAGGGGGCACACTGAAGCTTTCTTT.

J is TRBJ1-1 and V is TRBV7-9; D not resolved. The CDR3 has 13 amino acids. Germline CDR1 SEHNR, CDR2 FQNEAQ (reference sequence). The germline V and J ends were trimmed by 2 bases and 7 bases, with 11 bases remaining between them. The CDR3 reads CASSLRSELEAFF. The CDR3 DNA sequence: TGTGCCAGCAGCTTAAGGAGTGAACTTGAAGCTTTCTTT.

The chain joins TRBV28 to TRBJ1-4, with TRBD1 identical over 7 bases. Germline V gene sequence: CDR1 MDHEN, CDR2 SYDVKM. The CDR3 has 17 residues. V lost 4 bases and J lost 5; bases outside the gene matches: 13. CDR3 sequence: CASSSPGTAGVNEKLFF. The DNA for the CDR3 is TGTGCCAGCAGTTCGCCAGGGACAGCGGGAGTCAATGAAAAACTGTTTTTT. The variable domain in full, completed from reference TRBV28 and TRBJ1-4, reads DVKVTQSSRYLVKRTGEKVFLECVQDMDHENMFWYRQDPGLGLRLIYFSYDVKMKEKGDIPEGYSVSREKKERFSLILESASTNQTSMYLCASSSPGTAGVNEKLFFGSGTQLSVL.

The CDR3, as DNA: TGTGCCAGCAGCCCGACAGGGGTAGAAAGGGCCAATGAGCAGTTCTTC. Translation gives CASSPTGVERANEQFF. The chain recombines TRBV7-6 with TRBJ2-1, with 8 bases fitting TRBD1. This CDR3 is built from 16 residues. Germline V lookup: CDR1 SGHVS, CDR2 FNYEAQ. After removal of 5 bases from V and 6 bases from J, the junction contained 12 bases not matched to a gene.

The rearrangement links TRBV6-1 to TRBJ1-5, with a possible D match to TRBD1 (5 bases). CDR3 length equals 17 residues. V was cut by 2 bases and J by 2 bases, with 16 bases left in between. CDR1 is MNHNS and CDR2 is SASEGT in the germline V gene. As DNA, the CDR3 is TGTGCCAGCAGTGAACCAATCTTAGGGGATGGCAATCAGCCCCAGCATTTT. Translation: CASSEPILGDGNQPQHF.

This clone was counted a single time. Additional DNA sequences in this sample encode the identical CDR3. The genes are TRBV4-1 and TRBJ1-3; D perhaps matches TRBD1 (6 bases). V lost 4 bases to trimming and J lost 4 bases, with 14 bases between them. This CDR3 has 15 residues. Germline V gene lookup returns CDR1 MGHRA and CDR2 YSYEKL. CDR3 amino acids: CASSPRSQGGNTIYF. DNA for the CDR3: TGCGCCAGCAGCCCCCGCTCCCAGGGGGGAAACACCATATATTTT.

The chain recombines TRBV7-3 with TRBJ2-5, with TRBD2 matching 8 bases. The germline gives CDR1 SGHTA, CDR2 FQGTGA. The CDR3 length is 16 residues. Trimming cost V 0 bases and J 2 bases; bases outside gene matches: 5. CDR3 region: CASSLTSGNNQETQYF. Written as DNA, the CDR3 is TGTGCCAGCAGCTTAACTAGCGGGAACAATCAAGAGACCCAGTACTTC.